The 29 T cell receptor beta chains listed next were all sequenced from one sample in a study of CD8 T cells in ankylosing spondylitis. TCRdb re-derived calls from the 5' RACE reads in MiXCR, one entry per CDR3 protein. Of about 340,000 distinct CDR3 sequences in the sample, 20% are singletons; the top ten hold 13%. The sample was blood, either unsorted or a sorted T cell fraction (not recorded which). Receptors were obtained from a male donor with ankylosing spondylitis or in good health (not recorded which).

Only a few counts were recorded for this clonotype. The CDR3 region is CASSLRDRETDEQFF. The CDR3, as DNA: TGCGCCAGCAGCCTCCGGGACAGGGAAACCGATGAGCAGTTCTTC. The chain links TRBV4-1 to TRBJ2-1; 9 bases are shared with TRBD1. Germline loops: CDR1 MGHRA, CDR2 YSYEKL. J was trimmed by 8 bases and V by 4 bases; bases with no gene match: 9. The length of the CDR3 is 15 residues.

This clonotype was seen a few times. V gene TRBV27 combines with J gene TRBJ2-3; the match to TRBD1 covers 7 bases. Per the germline V gene, CDR1 is MNHEY and CDR2 is SMNVEV (reference sequence). The CDR3 loop spans 16 amino acids. The V segment lost 0 bases and the J segment 2 bases; nucleotides outside the gene matches: 5. CDR3 protein: CASSLSPGGSTDTQYF. As DNA, the CDR3 is TGTGCCAGCAGTTTATCCCCAGGGGGATCCACAGATACGCAGTATTTT.

This clonotype was detected once. This CDR3 reads CASTPILGTEAFF. CDR3 DNA: TGTGCCAGCACCCCTATCCTGGGCACTGAAGCTTTCTTT. The chain uses TRBV14 and TRBJ1-1; D ambiguous. CDR1 SGHDN and CDR2 FVKESK come from the germline V gene. Trimming removed 7 bases at V and 4 bases at J, with 13 bases between. The CDR3 length is 13 residues.

The chain carries TRBV24-1 and TRBJ2-5; D is uncertain. Trimming took 2 bases from V and 5 from J, leaving 11 bases between them. In germline, CDR1 is KGHDR, CDR2 SFDVKD. This CDR3 contains 14 residues. The CDR3 protein is CATSDSGWAETQYF. Here the CDR3 DNA reads TGTGCCACCAGTGATTCTGGCTGGGCGGAGACCCAGTACTTC.

CDR3 in amino acids: CSVLAGTLTDTQYF. CDR3 nucleotide sequence: TGCAGCGTACTAGCGGGAACCCTCACAGATACGCAGTATTTT. The chain links TRBV29-1 to TRBJ2-3; 10 bases are a match to TRBD2. The CDR3 is 14 amino acids. Per germline, CDR1 SQVTM and CDR2 ANQGSEA. The V segment lost 6 bases and the J segment 2 bases; nucleotides outside the gene matches: 5.

This clonotype occurred a few times. V is TRBV9 and J is TRBJ2-3; 11 bases line up with TRBD1. Trimming cost V 0 bases and J 4 bases; bases outside gene matches: 1. The CDR3 runs 15 residues. Germline V CDR1 and CDR2: SGDLS, YYNGEE. The CDR3 sequence: CASSVEGQGADTQYF. The DNA of the CDR3 is TGTGCCAGCAGCGTAGAGGGACAGGGGGCAGATACGCAGTATTTT.

This clonotype came up a few times. The chain is built from TRBV20-1 and TRBJ2-7; tentatively, D is TRBD2 (6 bases). This CDR3 contains 14 residues. The V gene lost 3 bases and the J gene lost 3 bases, with 15 bases spanning the gap. CDR1 DFQATT and CDR2 SNEGSKA come from the germline V gene (reference sequence). DNA of the CDR3: TGCAGTGCTAGTGATGCTAGCGACTTCTACGAGCAGTACTTC. This encodes CSASDASDFYEQYF.

This clonotype has just a few counts. The genes are TRBV10-3 and TRBJ2-1, with D hard to call. V lost 2 bases and J lost 7, with 6 bases in between. The CDR3 length is 12 residues. Looked up from germline, CDR1 is ENHRY and CDR2 is SYGVKD. The CDR3 nucleotides read TGTGCCATCAGTGAGGTGGGAAATGAGCAGTTCTTC. This translates into CAISEVGNEQFF.

This clonotype was observed a handful of times. The genes are TRBV12-3 or TRBV12-4 and TRBJ2-7; D tentatively reads TRBD1 or TRBD2 (5 bases each). CDR3 size: 14 residues. Trimming removed 6 bases from V and 2 bases from J, with 14 bases in between. The CDR3 sequence: CASSTGTQTYEQYF. The CDR3 DNA reads as TGTGCCAGCAGCACCGGGACCCAAACCTACGAGCAGTACTTC.

The rearrangement uses TRBV9 and TRBJ2-7; TRBD1 matches 7 bases. With 4 bases clipped from V and 0 bases from J, the junction kept 7 bases outside the gene matches. The CDR3 has 15 residues. Germline V CDR1 and CDR2: SGDLS, YYNGEE. The CDR3 coding sequence is TGTGCCAGCAGCCCATGGGACAGCTACTCCTACGAGCAGTACTTC. It translates to CASSPWDSYSYEQYF.

This clonotype was counted between two and nine times. The chain couples TRBV7-9 to TRBJ2-7; D unresolved. V was cut by 1 base and J by 3 bases, with 7 bases left in between. Germline CDR1 SEHNR, CDR2 FQNEAQ (reference sequence). This CDR3 has 13 residues. DNA for the CDR3: TGTGCCAGCAGCTTAGACTCGGGCTACGAGCAGTACTTC. This translates into CASSLDSGYEQYF.

This clonotype was seen a handful of times. The rearrangement uses TRBV12-3 or TRBV12-4 and TRBJ2-1; D call uncertain. Between the trimmed V and J ends, which lost 3 bases and 3 bases, there was a span of 9 bases. The CDR3 covers 14 residues. CDR3 sequence reads: CASSLGYSYNEQFF. CDR3 nucleotide sequence: TGTGCCAGCAGTTTGGGGTACAGCTACAATGAGCAGTTCTTC.

This clonotype was seen more than once but under ten times. This chain's CDR3 is CASSQSWTASEQYF. CDR3 in DNA: TGCGCCAGCAGCCAATCTTGGACGGCGTCCGAGCAGTACTTC. The chain recombines TRBV4-1 with TRBJ2-7; D unclear. Trimming shortened V by 2 bases and J by 6 bases, and 14 bases separated the two germline ends. This CDR3 contains 14 residues. Germline-derived CDR1 and CDR2 are MGHRA and YSYEKL.

This clonotype was found a few times. V is TRBV2 and J is TRBJ2-7; D is unclear. CDR1 and CDR2 (germline): SNHLY, FYNNEI. Trimming left V 6 bases short and J 4 bases short, with 19 bases between. The CDR3 loop spans 15 amino acids. In DNA, the CDR3 is TGTGCCAGCAGGCAGGCGTCCTCGGGCATTTACGAGCAGTACTTC. It is translated as CASRQASSGIYEQYF.

This chain uses TRBV10-3 with TRBJ1-2; D gene ambiguous. CDR3 size: 15 residues. V shed 3 bases and J shed 0 bases, with 11 bases lying between them. Germline loops: CDR1 ENHRY, CDR2 SYGVKD. The CDR3 protein is CAISDSREANYGYTF. The CDR3 nucleotides are TGTGCCATCAGTGACTCAAGGGAAGCTAACTATGGCTACACCTTC.

The chain is built from TRBV3-1 and TRBJ2-1; 7 nucleotides align to TRBD1. Germline V gene data show CDR1 as LGHDT and CDR2 as YNNKEL (reference sequence). The CDR3 is 16 residues long. The V segment lost 4 bases and the J segment 6 bases; nucleotides outside the gene matches: 12. The CDR3 nucleotides read TGTGCCAGCAGCCCCGGACAGGCGAGGGCCCTCAATGAGCAGTTCTTC. Translated: CASSPGQARALNEQFF.

CDR3 bases: TGTGCCAGCAGTGATTGGAATGGCAGTGAAGCTTTCTTT. Translation gives CASSDWNGSEAFF. The chain has TRBV2 and TRBJ1-1; D call uncertain. Deletions cut 3 bases from V and 7 bases from J, with 12 bases between. The germline CDR1 and CDR2 sequences are SNHLY and FYNNEI. The length of the CDR3 is 13 residues.

In its sample, this clonotype was seen a few times. V gene TRBV4-1 combines with J gene TRBJ2-2; D possibly corresponds to TRBD2 (6 bases). The germline gives CDR1 MGHRA, CDR2 YSYEKL. V lost 1 base and J 3 bases, leaving 9 bases between the germline ends. CDR3 size: 15 residues. The CDR3 region is CASSQGGGDTGELFF. The DNA of the CDR3 is TGCGCCAGCAGCCAAGGGGGCGGGGACACCGGGGAGCTGTTTTTT.

This clonotype showed up just a few times. J is TRBJ2-1 and V is TRBV7-9; the match to TRBD2 covers 8 bases. The J segment lost 4 bases and the V segment lost 4 bases, leaving 12 bases of the junction unmatched. The germline CDR1 and CDR2 sequences are SEHNR and FQNEAQ (reference sequence). The CDR3 extends over 17 amino acids. The chain's CDR3 is CASSSREGGPRYNEQFF. The CDR3 DNA follows: TGTGCCAGCAGCTCCCGGGAGGGGGGGCCAAGGTACAATGAGCAGTTCTTC.

This chain joins TRBV9 and TRBJ2-5; tentative D call: TRBD2 (6 bases). The CDR3 sequence is 14 residues long. With 4 bases removed from V and 1 base from J, the gap between germline ends came to 11 bases. Germline values: CDR1 SGDLS, CDR2 YYNGEE. CDR3 nucleotide sequence: TGTGCCAGCAGCTCCCGGGACTTCCAAGAGACCCAGTACTTC. It codes for CASSSRDFQETQYF.

The table lists this clonotype with a few counts. The rearrangement joins TRBV20-1 to TRBJ2-5; D is uncertain. Germline assignment: CDR1 DFQATT and CDR2 SNEGSKA (reference sequence). The CDR3 totals 12 residues. V lost 1 base and J 4 bases, leaving 7 bases between the germline ends. The CDR3 DNA sequence: TGCAGTGCTAGAGCTCACGGAGAGACCCAGTACTTC. Encoded protein: CSARAHGETQYF.

The chain joins TRBV11-2 to TRBJ2-5; 7 nucleotides match TRBD1. Germline trimming cut 4 bases from V and 1 base from J; bases unmatched to any gene: 12. This CDR3 has 17 residues. CDR1 and CDR2 (germline): SGHAT, FQNNGV. The CDR3 spells CASSSYPGTEFQETQYF. The CDR3 DNA reads as TGTGCCAGCAGCTCGTACCCCGGGACAGAGTTCCAAGAGACCCAGTACTTC.

This chain uses TRBV12-3 or TRBV12-4 with TRBJ1-1; 7 bases fit TRBD1. J was trimmed by 0 bases and V by 2 bases; bases with no gene match: 9. The CDR3 is 17 residues long. DNA of the CDR3: TGTGCCAGCAGTTTATTAGGGGGCTTAATTGTGAACACTGAAGCTTTCTTT. This encodes CASSLLGGLIVNTEAFF.

This clonotype has only a few counts. The chain combines TRBV29-1 with TRBJ2-2; D is ambiguous. This CDR3 contains 13 residues. The V and J ends lost 3 bases and 0 bases respectively, with 5 bases between them. The germline CDR1 and CDR2 sequences are SQVTM and ANQGSEA. DNA of the CDR3: TGCAGCGTTGAGGTCCCGAACACCGGGGAGCTGTTTTTT. Residues: CSVEVPNTGELFF.

This chain uses TRBV5-1 with TRBJ2-3, with 11 positions matching TRBD2. The CDR3 contains 21 residues. Trimming removed 1 base from V and 0 bases from J; junction bases left unmatched: 16. Germline CDR1 and CDR2: SGHRS and YFSETQ. The CDR3: CASSLLGPTSGRNPSTDTQYF. CDR3 nucleotides: TGCGCCAGCAGCTTGCTGGGTCCCACTAGCGGGAGAAACCCTAGCACAGATACGCAGTATTTT.

This clonotype was counted only a few times. The gene calls are TRBV7-9 and TRBJ2-7; 8 bases map to TRBD1. With V trimmed by 5 bases and J by 2 bases, 11 bases remained unmatched. The CDR3 extends over 16 amino acids. CDR1 SEHNR and CDR2 FQNEAQ come from the germline V gene (reference sequence). CDR3 DNA sequence: TGTGCCAGCAGCCTACGACGGGACAGGCCTACCTACGAGCAGTACTTC. This translates into CASSLRRDRPTYEQYF.

This clonotype has a handful of counts. CDR3 DNA: TGTGCCAGCAGTTTTAGCCGGGACTATCAGCCCCAGCATTTT. Its protein is CASSFSRDYQPQHF. The genes are TRBV12-3 or TRBV12-4 and TRBJ1-5; D may be TRBD1 (5 bases). The CDR3 spans 14 residues. V was cut by 3 bases and J by 5 bases, with 11 bases left in between.

This clonotype has more than one count but fewer than ten. The chain couples TRBV12-3 or TRBV12-4 to TRBJ1-1; no reliable D call. The CDR3 runs to 15 residues. Trimming stripped 6 bases from V and 4 bases from J, with 18 bases between. The chain's CDR3 is CASSPPRHWGTEAFF. The DNA for the CDR3 is TGTGCCAGCAGCCCTCCCAGACATTGGGGCACTGAAGCTTTCTTT.

The rearrangement links TRBV27 to TRBJ2-3; 7 bases align to TRBD2. The CDR3 extends over 14 amino acids. Germline lookup yields CDR1 MNHEY and CDR2 SMNVEV (reference sequence). V shed 3 bases, J shed 1 base, and the junction held 1 base outside the gene matches. The CDR3 coding sequence is TGTGCCAGCAGTTTCACTAGCGGCACAGATACGCAGTATTTT. It codes for CASSFTSGTDTQYF.